The subject of this entry is one T cell receptor beta chain. The unexposed donors gave CD4+ T cells in 2011-2018, prior to COVID-19. Measured with immunoSEQ multiplex PCR; TCRdb has only the in-frame clones, and not every one. The sample has tens of thousands of clones, more than 80% seen once. The source of the sample is a study of CD4 T cells in relation to SARS-CoV-2 and coronaviruses. The V gene's germline CDR1 is SEHNR and CDR2 FQNEAQ (reference sequence). V shed 6 bases and J shed 1 base, with 9 bases lying between them. This CDR3 spans 13 amino acids. The sample taken for sequencing was naive CD4+ T cells from PBMCs. The subset denotes: naive CD4+ T cells isolated by negative enrichment. This clonotype was obtained from a human donor in good health. The chain uses TRBV7-9 and TRBJ1-1; D is unresolved. The CDR3 sequence is CASSIVTNTEAFF. DNA of the CDR3: TGTGCCAGCAGTATAGTCACGAACACTGAAGCTTTCTTT. The full variable domain, with the rest looked up from reference TRBV7-9 and TRBJ1-1, is DTGVSQNPRHKITKRGQNVTFRCDPISEHNRLYWYRQTLGQGPEFLTYFQNEAQLEKSRLLSDRFSAERPKGSFSTLEIQRTEQGDSAMYLCASSIVTNTEAFFGQGTRLTVV.